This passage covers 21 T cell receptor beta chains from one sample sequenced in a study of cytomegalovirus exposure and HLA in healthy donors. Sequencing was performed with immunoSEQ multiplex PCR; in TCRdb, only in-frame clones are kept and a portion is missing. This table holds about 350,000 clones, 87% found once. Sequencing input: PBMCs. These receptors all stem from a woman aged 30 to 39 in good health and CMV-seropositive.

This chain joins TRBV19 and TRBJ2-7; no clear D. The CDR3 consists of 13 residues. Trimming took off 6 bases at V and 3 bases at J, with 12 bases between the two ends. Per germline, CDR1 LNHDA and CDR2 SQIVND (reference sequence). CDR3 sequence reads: CASSRQENYEQYF. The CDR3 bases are TGTGCCAGTAGCCGGCAGGAGAACTACGAGCAGTACTTC.

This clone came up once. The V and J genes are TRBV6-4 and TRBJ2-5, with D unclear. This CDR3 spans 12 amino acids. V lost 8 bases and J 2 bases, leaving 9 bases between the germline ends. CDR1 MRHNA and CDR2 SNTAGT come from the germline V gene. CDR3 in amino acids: CASHSFQETQYF. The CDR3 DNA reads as TGTGCCAGCCATTCCTTTCAAGAGACCCAGTACTTC.

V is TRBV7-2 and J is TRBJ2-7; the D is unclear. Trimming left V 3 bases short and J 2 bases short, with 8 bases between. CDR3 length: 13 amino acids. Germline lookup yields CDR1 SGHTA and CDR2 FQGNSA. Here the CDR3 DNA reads TGTGCCAGCAGCTTTCTGGCAACCTACGAGCAGTACTTC. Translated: CASSFLATYEQYF.

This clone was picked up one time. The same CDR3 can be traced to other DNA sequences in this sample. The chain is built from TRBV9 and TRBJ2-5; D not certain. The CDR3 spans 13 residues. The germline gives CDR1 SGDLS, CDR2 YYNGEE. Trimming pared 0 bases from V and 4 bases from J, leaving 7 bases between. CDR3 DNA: TGTGCCAGCAGCGTAGTGACCGGAGAGACCCAGTACTTC. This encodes CASSVVTGETQYF.

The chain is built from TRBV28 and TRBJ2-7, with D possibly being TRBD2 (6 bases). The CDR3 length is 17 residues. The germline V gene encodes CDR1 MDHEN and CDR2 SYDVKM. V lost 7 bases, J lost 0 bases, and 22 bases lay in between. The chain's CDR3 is CASTIGDGLIRSYEQYF. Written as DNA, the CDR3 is TGTGCCAGCACTATAGGAGACGGACTAATTCGCTCCTACGAGCAGTACTTC.

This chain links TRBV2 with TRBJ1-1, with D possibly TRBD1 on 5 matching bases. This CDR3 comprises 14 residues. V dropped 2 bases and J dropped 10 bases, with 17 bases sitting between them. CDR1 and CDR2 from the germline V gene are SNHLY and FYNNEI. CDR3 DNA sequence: TGTGCCAGCAGTGAAAGGGGAGGCAGGGTGGGAGCTTTCTTT. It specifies CASSERGGRVGAFF. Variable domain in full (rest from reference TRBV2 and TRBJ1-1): EPEVTQTPSHQVTQMGQEVILRCVPISNHLYFYWYRQILGQKVEFLVSFYNNEISEKSEIFDDQFSVERPDGSNFTLKIRSTKLEDSAMYFCASSERGGRVGAFFGQGTRLTVV.

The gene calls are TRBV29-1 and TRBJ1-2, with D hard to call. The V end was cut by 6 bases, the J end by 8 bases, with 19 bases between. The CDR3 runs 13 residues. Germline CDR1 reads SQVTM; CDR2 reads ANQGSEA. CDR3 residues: CSVKSALKGGYTF. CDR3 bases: TGCAGCGTGAAATCGGCTCTGAAGGGCGGCTACACCTTC.

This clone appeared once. The CDR3 is CASSLDPGLAYNEQFF. As DNA, the CDR3 is TGTGCCAGCAGCTTGGATCCGGGACTAGCCTACAATGAGCAGTTCTTC. The chain recombines TRBV7-6 with TRBJ2-1, with TRBD2 matching over 8 bases. The junction had 6 bases not matched to a gene; V was cut back by 3 bases and J by 2 bases. This CDR3 has 16 residues. Germline CDR1 is SGHVS and CDR2 is FNYEAQ.

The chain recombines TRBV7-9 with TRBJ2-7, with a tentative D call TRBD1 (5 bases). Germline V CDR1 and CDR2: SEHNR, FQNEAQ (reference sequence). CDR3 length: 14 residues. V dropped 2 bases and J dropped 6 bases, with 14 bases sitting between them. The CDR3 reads CASSLSPLRGEQYF. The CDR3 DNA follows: TGTGCCAGCAGCTTAAGCCCATTAAGGGGCGAGCAGTACTTC.

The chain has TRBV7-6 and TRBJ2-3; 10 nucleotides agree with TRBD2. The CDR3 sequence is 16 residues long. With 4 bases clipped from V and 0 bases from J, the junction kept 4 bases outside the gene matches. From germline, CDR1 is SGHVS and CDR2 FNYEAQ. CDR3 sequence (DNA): TGTGCCAGCAGCTACATAGCGGGAGGAAGCACAGATACGCAGTATTTT. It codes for CASSYIAGGSTDTQYF.

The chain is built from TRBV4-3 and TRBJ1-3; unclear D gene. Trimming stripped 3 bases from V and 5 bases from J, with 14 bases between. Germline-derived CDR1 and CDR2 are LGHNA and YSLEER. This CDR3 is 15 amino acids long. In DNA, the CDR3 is TGCGCCAGCAGCCAGGAGGCGACATACCGAAACACCATATATTTT. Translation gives CASSQEATYRNTIYF.

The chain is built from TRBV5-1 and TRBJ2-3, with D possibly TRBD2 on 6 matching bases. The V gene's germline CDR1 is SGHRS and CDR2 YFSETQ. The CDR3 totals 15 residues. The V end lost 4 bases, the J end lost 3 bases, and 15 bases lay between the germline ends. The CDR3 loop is CASSPGSGVTDTQYF. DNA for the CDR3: TGCGCCAGCAGCCCTGGGTCGGGGGTTACAGATACGCAGTATTTT. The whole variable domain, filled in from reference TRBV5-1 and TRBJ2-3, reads KAGVTQTPRYLIKTRGQQVTLSCSPISGHRSVSWYQQTPGQGLQFLFEYFSETQRNKGNFPGRFSGRQFSNSRSEMNVSTLELGDSALYLCASSPGSGVTDTQYFGPGTRLTVL.

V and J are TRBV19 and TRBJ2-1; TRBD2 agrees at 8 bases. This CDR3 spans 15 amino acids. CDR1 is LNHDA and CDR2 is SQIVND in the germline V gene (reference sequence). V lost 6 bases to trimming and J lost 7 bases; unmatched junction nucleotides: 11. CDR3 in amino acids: CASSLGLVGGNEQFF. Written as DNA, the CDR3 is TGTGCCAGTAGCCTGGGACTAGTAGGTGGTAATGAGCAGTTCTTC.

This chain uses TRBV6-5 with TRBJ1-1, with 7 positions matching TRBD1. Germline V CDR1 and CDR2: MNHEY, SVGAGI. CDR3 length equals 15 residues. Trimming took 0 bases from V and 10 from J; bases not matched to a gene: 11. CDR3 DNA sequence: TGTGCCAGCAGTTACTCGGCGGGACAGCCCCTAGGAGCTTTCTTT. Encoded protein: CASSYSAGQPLGAFF.

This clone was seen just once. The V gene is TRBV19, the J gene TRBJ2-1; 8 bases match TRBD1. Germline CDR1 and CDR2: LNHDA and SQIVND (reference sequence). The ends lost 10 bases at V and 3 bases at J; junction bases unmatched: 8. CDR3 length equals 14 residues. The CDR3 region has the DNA TGTGCCACCCTAGGACAGGGAGGCTACAATGAGCAGTTCTTC. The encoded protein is CATLGQGGYNEQFF.

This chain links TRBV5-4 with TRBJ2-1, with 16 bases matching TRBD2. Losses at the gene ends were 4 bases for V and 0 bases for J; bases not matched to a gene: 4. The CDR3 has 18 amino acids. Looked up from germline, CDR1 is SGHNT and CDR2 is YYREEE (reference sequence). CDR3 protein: CASSKGLAGGSSYNEQFF. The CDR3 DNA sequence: TGTGCCAGCAGCAAGGGACTAGCGGGAGGGAGCTCCTACAATGAGCAGTTCTTC.

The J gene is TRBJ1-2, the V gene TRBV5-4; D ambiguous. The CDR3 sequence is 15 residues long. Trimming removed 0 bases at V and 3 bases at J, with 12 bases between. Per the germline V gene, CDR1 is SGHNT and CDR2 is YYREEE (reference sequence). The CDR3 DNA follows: TGTGCCAGCAGCTTGGGTACCTGGTGGTACTATGGCTACACCTTC. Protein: CASSLGTWWYYGYTF. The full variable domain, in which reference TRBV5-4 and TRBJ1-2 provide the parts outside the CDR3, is ETGVTQSPTHLIKTRGQQVTLRCSSQSGHNTVSWYQQALGQGPQFIFQYYREEENGRGNFPPRFSGLQFPNYSSELNVNALELDDSALYLCASSLGTWWYYGYTFGSGTRLTVV.

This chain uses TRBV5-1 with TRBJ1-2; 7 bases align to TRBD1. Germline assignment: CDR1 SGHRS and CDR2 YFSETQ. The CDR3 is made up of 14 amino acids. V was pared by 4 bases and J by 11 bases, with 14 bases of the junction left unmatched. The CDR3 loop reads CASSPYTGASSYTF. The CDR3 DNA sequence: TGCGCCAGCAGCCCGTACACAGGGGCATCTAGTTACACCTTC.

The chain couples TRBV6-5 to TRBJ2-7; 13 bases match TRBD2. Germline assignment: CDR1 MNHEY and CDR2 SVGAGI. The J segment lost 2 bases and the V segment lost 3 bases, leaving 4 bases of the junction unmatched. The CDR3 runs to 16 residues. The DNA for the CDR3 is TGTGCCAGCAGTTATGACGGGACTAGCGGGACCTACGAGCAGTACTTC. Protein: CASSYDGTSGTYEQYF.

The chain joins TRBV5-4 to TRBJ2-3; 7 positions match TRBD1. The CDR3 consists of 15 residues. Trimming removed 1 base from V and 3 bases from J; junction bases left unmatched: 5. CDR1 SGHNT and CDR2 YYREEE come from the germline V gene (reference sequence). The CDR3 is CASSLRDSGTDTQYF. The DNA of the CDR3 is TGTGCCAGCAGCTTGCGGGACAGCGGAACAGATACGCAGTATTTT.

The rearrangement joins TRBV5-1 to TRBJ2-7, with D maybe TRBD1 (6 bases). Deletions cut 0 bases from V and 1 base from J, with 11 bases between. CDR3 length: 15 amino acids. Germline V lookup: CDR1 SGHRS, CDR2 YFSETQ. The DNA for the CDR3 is TGCGCCAGCAGCTTGGAACTAGGGGGATCCTACGAGCAGTACTTC. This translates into CASSLELGGSYEQYF.